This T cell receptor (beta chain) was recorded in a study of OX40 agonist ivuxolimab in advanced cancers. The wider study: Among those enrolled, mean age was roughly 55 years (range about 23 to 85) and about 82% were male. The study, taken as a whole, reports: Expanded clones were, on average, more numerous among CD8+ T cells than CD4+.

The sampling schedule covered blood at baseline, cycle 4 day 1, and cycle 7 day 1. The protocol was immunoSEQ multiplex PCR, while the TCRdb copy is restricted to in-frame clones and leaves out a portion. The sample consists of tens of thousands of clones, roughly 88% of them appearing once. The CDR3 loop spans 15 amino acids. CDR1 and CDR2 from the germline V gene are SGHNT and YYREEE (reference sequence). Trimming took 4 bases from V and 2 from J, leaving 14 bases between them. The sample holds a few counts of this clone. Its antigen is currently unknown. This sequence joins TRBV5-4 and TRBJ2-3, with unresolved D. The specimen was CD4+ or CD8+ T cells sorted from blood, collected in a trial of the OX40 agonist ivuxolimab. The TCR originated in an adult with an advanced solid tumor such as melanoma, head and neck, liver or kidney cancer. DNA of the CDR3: TGTGCCAGCAGCCTGGACCGCGGTGTCACAGATACGCAGTATTTT. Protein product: CASSLDRGVTDTQYF.